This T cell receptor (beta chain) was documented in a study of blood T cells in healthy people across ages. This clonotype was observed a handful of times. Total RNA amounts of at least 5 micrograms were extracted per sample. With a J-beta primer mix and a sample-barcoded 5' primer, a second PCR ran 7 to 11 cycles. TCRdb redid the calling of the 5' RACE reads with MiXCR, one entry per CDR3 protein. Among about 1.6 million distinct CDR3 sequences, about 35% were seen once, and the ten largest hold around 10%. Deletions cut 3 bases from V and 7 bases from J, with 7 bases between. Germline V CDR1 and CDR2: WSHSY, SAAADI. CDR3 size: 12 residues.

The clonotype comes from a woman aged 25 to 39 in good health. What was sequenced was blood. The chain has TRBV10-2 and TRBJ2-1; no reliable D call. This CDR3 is CASSDWENEQFF. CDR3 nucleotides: TGCGCCAGCAGTGACTGGGAAAATGAGCAGTTCTTC.